These 8 T cell receptor beta chains came from one sample sequenced in a study of T cell repertoires in cytomegalovirus infection. TCRdb passed the reads through MiXCR, listing each CDR3 protein once. Of 160,000 or so distinct CDR3 sequences detected, roughly 22% appear once; the ten largest clones hold about 25%. Their target antigens are unknown. The starting material was CD8+ T cells from cultured PBMCs, obtained from culture after CMV antigen stimulation. These receptors all come from a human donor in good health (CMV status not recorded). Some clones in this sample may be carry-over from other donors' samples.

The chain employs TRBV19 and TRBJ2-1; D unclear. The CDR3 has 14 amino acids. Trimming removed 2 bases from V and 3 bases from J, with 8 bases in between. CDR1 and CDR2 (germline): LNHDA, SQIVND (reference sequence). The DNA for the CDR3 is TGTGCCAGTAGTATAAAGGTGGGCTACAATGAGCAGTTCTTC. Its protein product is CASSIKVGYNEQFF.

The table lists this clonotype with a few counts. V gene TRBV6-2 or TRBV6-3 combines with J gene TRBJ2-5, with a possible D match to TRBD1 (6 bases). This CDR3 has 15 amino acids. Looked up from germline, CDR1 is MNHEY and CDR2 is SVGEGT. Trimming cost V 6 bases and J 1 base, with 15 bases left between them. CDR3 residues: CASSPGDLRQETQYF. CDR3 bases: TGTGCCAGCAGCCCAGGGGATCTCCGCCAAGAGACCCAGTACTTC.

This clonotype has at least ten counts. J is TRBJ2-1 and V is TRBV28; D is perhaps TRBD1 (5 bases). The CDR3 contains 15 residues. The V gene's germline CDR1 is MDHEN and CDR2 SYDVKM. V lost 3 bases, J lost 7 bases, and 16 bases lay in between. CDR3 sequence (DNA): TGTGCCAGCAGTTTTCCTGACAGACTCGGGAATGAGCAGTTCTTC. It encodes CASSFPDRLGNEQFF.

Only a few counts were recorded for this clonotype. The chain carries TRBV7-6 and TRBJ2-5, with D perhaps matching TRBD2 (6 bases). CDR1 is SGHVS and CDR2 is FNYEAQ in the germline V gene. Trimming shortened V by 1 base and J by 1 base, and 13 bases separated the two germline ends. The CDR3 sequence is 16 residues long. CDR3 bases: TGTGCCAGCAGCTTAGTTAGCTGGGACTTCCAAGAGACCCAGTACTTC. Its translation is CASSLVSWDFQETQYF. The full variable domain, completed using reference TRBV7-6 and TRBJ2-5, is GAGVSQSPRYKVTKRGQDVALRCDPISGHVSLYWYRQALGQGPEFLTYFNYEAQQDKSGLPNDRFSAERPEGSISTLTIQRTEQRDSAMYRCASSLVSWDFQETQYFGPGTRLLVL.

The genes are TRBV7-6 and TRBJ1-2, with no clear D. The CDR3 spans 15 residues. Germline CDR1 and CDR2: SGHVS and FNYEAQ. V was clipped by 5 bases and J by 8 bases, with 21 bases between them. The CDR3 nucleotides are TGTGCCAGCAGCCTGAACCTGGACGGATCTAGGGGCTACACCTTC. Amino acids: CASSLNLDGSRGYTF.

The table lists this clonotype with a few counts. DNA for the CDR3: TGTGCCAGCGATACAGGGACTTATGGCTACACCTTC. This sequence encodes CASDTGTYGYTF. The V and J genes are TRBV7-2 and TRBJ1-2; the D gene is possibly TRBD1 (6 bases). The CDR3 is made up of 12 amino acids. Germline V gene data show CDR1 as SGHTA and CDR2 as FQGNSA. V lost 8 bases and J lost 5, with 12 bases in between.

This clonotype showed up just a few times. The chain carries TRBV27 and TRBJ1-1, with TRBD1 matching over 7 bases. This CDR3 is 12 amino acids long. V dropped 5 bases and J dropped 4; count of bases not matched to a gene: 1. The V gene's germline CDR1 is MNHEY and CDR2 SMNVEV (reference sequence). CDR3 DNA sequence: TGTGCCAGCAGTACAGGGGTCACTGAAGCTTTCTTT. Protein sequence: CASSTGVTEAFF.

The chain combines TRBV12-3 or TRBV12-4 with TRBJ2-2; 10 bases map to TRBD1. V was pared by 0 bases and J by 4 bases, with 11 bases of the junction left unmatched. The CDR3 is made up of 19 amino acids. Here the CDR3 reads CASSLAPPKTGGGTGELFF. DNA for the CDR3: TGTGCCAGCAGTTTAGCGCCCCCTAAGACAGGGGGCGGCACCGGGGAGCTGTTTTTT.